The entry below gives a single T cell receptor (beta chain) sequence along with its context. The data were obtained in a study of OX40 agonist ivuxolimab in advanced cancers. Study-level background: Participants averaged approximately 65 years of age (range roughly 23 to 85) and were around 80% male.

Trimming took 4 bases from V and 4 from J; bases not matched to a gene: 29. This CDR3 region has 23 residues. CDR1 is LNHDA and CDR2 is SQIVND in the germline V gene (reference sequence). Repertoires were generated with immunoSEQ multiplex PCR, while TCRdb's copy carries only in-frame clones and drops some. The sample yields more than 60,000 clones, about four fifths seen once. Patients were ineligible given autoimmune disease history or systemic immunosuppression. At baseline, cycle 4 day 1, and cycle 7 day 1, blood was sampled. The chain uses TRBV19 and TRBJ1-1; 11 bases map to TRBD1. The material was CD4+ or CD8+ T cells sorted from blood, obtained in a trial of the OX40 agonist ivuxolimab. The TCR sequence derives from an adult with an advanced solid tumor such as melanoma, head and neck, liver or kidney cancer. The CDR3 here is CASSTIGLGTILNKGQGGTEAFF. The CDR3, as DNA: TGTGCCAGTAGTACCATTGGTTTAGGGACAATTCTGAACAAGGGACAGGGGGGCACTGAAGCTTTCTTT.